Detailed here is one T cell receptor (beta chain). Its matching antigen is unknown. This entry is derived from a study of cytomegalovirus exposure and HLA in healthy donors. The CDR3 totals 14 residues. Germline CDR1 and CDR2: MNHNS and SASEGT. Trimming pared 7 bases from V and 7 bases from J, leaving 19 bases between. General study results and limits: Association of a missense DCLRE1C variant with TCR beta V- and J-gene trimming was reported in a later analysis.

The primer mix had 60 Vbeta and 13 Jbeta primers. Assay: immunoSEQ multiplex PCR; the TCRdb copy retains only in-frame clones and omits some. The sample records 180,000 or so clones, roughly four fifths being singletons. Sequenced sample: PBMCs. V gene TRBV6-1 combines with J gene TRBJ1-1; no reliable D call. The receptor was isolated from a male donor in good health and CMV-seronegative. The DNA for the CDR3 is TGTGCCAGCATTAAGGGTCGAGTAGCGGGTGAAGCTTTCTTT. It codes for CASIKGRVAGEAFF.